This T cell receptor (beta chain) was recovered during a study of cytomegalovirus exposure and HLA in healthy donors. Points from the study as a whole: In vitro checks showed that a few CMV-associated chains really do target CMV antigens.

PCR was performed using 60 Vbeta and 13 Jbeta primers. The table came from immunoSEQ multiplex PCR; TCRdb's copy has only in-frame clones and leaves some out. The table includes under 200,000 clones, 82% detected once. Comments on this clone: The antigen is undetermined.

CDR3 length: 12 amino acids. Germline loops: CDR1 MDHEN, CDR2 SYDVKM. Trimming took 8 bases from V and 6 from J, leaving 12 bases between them. The rearrangement joins TRBV28 to TRBJ2-3, with D maybe TRBD1 (6 bases). Sequences were obtained from PBMCs. The source of this sequence is a girl aged 5 to 17 in good health and CMV-seropositive. The CDR3 nucleotides are TGTGCCAGCGGGGGCCTTGGGGATACGCAGTATTTT. This sequence encodes CASGGLGDTQYF.